The present T cell receptor (beta chain) was sequenced within a study of OX40 agonist ivuxolimab in advanced cancers. The V gene's germline CDR1 is SGHRS and CDR2 YFSETQ. The CDR3 runs 14 residues. V gave up 6 bases and J gave up 2 bases, with 14 bases separating them. TCRdb's copy holds only in-frame clones and misses some; the assay was immunoSEQ multiplex PCR. The repertoire holds roughly 60,000 clones, about 85% seen once, with approximately 4% in the top ten. The genes are TRBV5-1 and TRBJ1-2; D possibly corresponds to TRBD1 (5 bases). The receptor comes from an adult with an advanced solid tumor such as melanoma, head and neck, liver or kidney cancer. Sequencing was performed on CD4+ or CD8+ T cells sorted from blood, taken in a trial of the OX40 agonist ivuxolimab. In DNA form, the CDR3 reads TGCGCCAGCACCCCATCGGGGCAAAACTATGGCTACACCTTC. Translation gives CASTPSGQNYGYTF.